The rows below give T cell receptor beta chains drawn from one sample of a study of T cells in localized non-small cell lung cancer. TCRdb keeps only in-frame clones here, not all; method: immunoSEQ multiplex PCR. The sample contains under 65,000 clones, around 90% of which appear only once. Sequencing was performed on peripheral blood, taken before any cancer treatment. All receptors derive from a man aged 35 to 69 with stage I squamous cell lung carcinoma. Both conserved end residues are part of each CDR3. A D gene is named only where the DNA matches it firmly. Some rows mark clone size as missing; the rest say once, few, many or name a class of expanded clone.

17	NA	TRBV10-3	TRBJ2-1	TRBD1	CAISESYGTGSYNEQFF	TGTGCCATCAGTGAGTCGTACGGGACAGGGTCCTACAATGAGCAGTTCTTC
16	few	TRBV19	TRBJ1-1	TRBD1	CASSIRGQGVNTEAFF	TGTGCCAGTAGTATACGAGGACAGGGGGTGAACACTGAAGCTTTCTTT
15	NA	TRBV5-6	TRBJ1-1	NA	CASSGTDRMNTEAFF	TGTGCCAGCAGCGGTACAGACAGAATGAACACTGAAGCTTTCTTT
13	NA	TRBV30	TRBJ1-2	TRBD1	CAWSPQGGYGYTF	TGTGCCTGGAGTCCCCAGGGGGGCTATGGCTACACCTTC
15	once	TRBV12-5	TRBJ2-1	NA	CASVILGRPYNEQFF	TGTGCTAGTGTCATCCTCGGGAGACCCTACAATGAGCAGTTCTTC
13	NA	TRBV5-1	TRBJ2-2	NA	CASSLGGTGELFF	TGCGCCAGCAGCTTAGGGGGCACCGGGGAGCTGTTTTTT
14	NA	TRBV28	TRBJ2-7	NA	CASSDRDSSHEQYF	TGTGCCAGCAGTGACCGGGACTCCTCCCACGAGCAGTACTTC
13	NA	TRBV7-3	TRBJ2-2	NA	CASSYSNTGELFF	TGTGCCAGCAGCTACTCGAACACCGGGGAGCTGTTTTTT
13	once	TRBV7-2	TRBJ1-1	NA	CASSLGRNTEAFF	TGTGCCAGCAGCTTAGGCCGGAACACTGAAGCTTTCTTT
14	once	TRBV4-3	TRBJ1-1	NA	CASSQEGLNTEAFF	TGCGCCAGCAGCCAAGAGGGCTTGAACACTGAAGCTTTCTTT
13	NA	TRBV6-6	TRBJ1-4	NA	CASLLARAEKLFF	TGTGCCAGCCTCCTGGCTCGGGCTGAAAAACTGTTTTTT
15	NA	TRBV10-3	TRBJ2-5	TRBD2	CAISTLAGGGETQYF	TGTGCCATCAGCACCTTAGCGGGAGGGGGGGAGACCCAGTACTTC
15	NA	TRBV29-1	TRBJ2-1	TRBD2	CSVRTSGRASNEQFF	TGCAGCGTTAGGACTAGCGGGAGGGCCTCCAATGAGCAGTTCTTC
15	NA	TRBV25-1	TRBJ1-2	TRBD1	CASSEQGGPNYGYTF	TGTGCCAGCAGTGAACAAGGGGGCCCTAACTATGGCTACACCTTC
15	NA	TRBV5-1	TRBJ1-4	NA	CASSPGSATNEKLFF	TGCGCCAGCAGCCCCGGCAGCGCAACTAATGAAAAACTGTTTTTT
15	NA	TRBV28	TRBJ2-5	TRBD1	CASSFRDRFTETQYF	TGTGCCAGCAGTTTCCGGGACAGATTTACTGAGACCCAGTACTTC
14	NA	TRBV7-2	TRBJ2-5	TRBD1	CASSPETGQETQYF	TGTGCCAGCAGCCCGGAGACAGGGCAAGAGACCCAGTACTTC
11	NA	TRBV19	TRBJ1-1	NA	CASQLGGFAFF	TGTGCCAGTCAGTTGGGGGGTTTCGCTTTCTTT
14	NA	TRBV5-4	TRBJ2-1	TRBD2	CASSLGGGRNEQFF	TGTGCCAGCAGCCTGGGGGGAGGGAGGAATGAGCAGTTCTTC
15	NA	TRBV7-9	TRBJ2-1	TRBD2	CASSPALAGYNEQFF	TGTGCCAGCAGCCCTGCACTAGCGGGGTACAATGAGCAGTTCTTC
14	NA	TRBV2	TRBJ2-7	NA	CASRRQAVSYEQYF	TGTGCGAGTCGGCGACAGGCGGTCTCCTACGAGCAGTACTTC
13	few	TRBV11-2	TRBJ2-5	NA	CASRPGHQETQYF	TGTGCCAGCAGACCGGGACACCAAGAGACCCAGTACTTC
14	NA	TRBV5-4	TRBJ1-1	NA	CASSGPTVNTEAFF	TGTGCCAGCAGCGGTCCGACAGTGAACACTGAAGCTTTCTTT
15	once	TRBV19	TRBJ2-1	TRBD2	CASGKGAGGQNEQFF	TGTGCCAGTGGGAAGGGGGCGGGAGGGCAAAATGAGCAGTTCTTC
16	NA	TRBV30	TRBJ2-2	TRBD2	CAWSGVVGRASGELFF	TGTGCCTGGAGTGGGGTGGTGGGGAGGGCGTCCGGGGAGCTGTTTTTT